This T cell receptor beta chain was recorded in a study of control samples from healthy donors and cancer patients. Per the germline V gene, CDR1 is LGHNA and CDR2 is YSLEER. V lost 0 bases, J lost 5 bases, and 5 bases stayed unmatched. The CDR3 runs 16 residues. Libraries were prepared by immunoSEQ multiplex PCR; TCRdb keeps only in-frame clonotypes and omits some of them. This repertoire comprises some 190,000 clones; its ten largest clones make up more than 2%. V is TRBV4-3 and J is TRBJ2-2; 8 nucleotides agree with TRBD1. The sequenced sample was blood. This sequence was found in a young woman in good health. This CDR3 is CASSQEVDRVTGELFF. The CDR3 nucleotides read TGCGCCAGCAGCCAAGAAGTGGACAGGGTTACCGGGGAGCTGTTTTTT.